These 29 T cell receptor beta chains came from one sample sequenced in a study of T-cell reconstitution after alpha-beta-depleted transplantation in children. Preparing the TCRbeta library involved the use of unique molecular identifiers. TCRdb reprocessed the PCR reads via MiXCR and lists one record per CDR3 protein. The sample includes 600,000 to 800,000 distinct CDR3 sequences, about 12% of them seen just once. The sample here was PBMCs, taken before TCRalphabeta/CD19-depleted stem cell transplant. These receptors came from a girl aged 2 to 9 with congenital amegakaryocytic thrombocytopenia, due to receive a stem cell transplant.

The sample holds a few counts of this clonotype. V is TRBV7-9 and J is TRBJ2-7; possibly TRBD2 for D (7 bases). V dropped 3 bases and J dropped 3 bases, with 12 bases sitting between them. The CDR3 spans 14 residues. Germline assignment: CDR1 SEHNR and CDR2 FQNEAQ (reference sequence). CDR3 DNA sequence: TGTGCCAGCAGCTTTGGGGGGGCCGTCTACGAGCAGTACTTC. Amino acid sequence: CASSFGGAVYEQYF.

The rearrangement uses TRBV5-1 and TRBJ2-3; perhaps TRBD2 as D (6 bases). The V gene's germline CDR1 is SGHRS and CDR2 YFSETQ. This CDR3 has 16 residues. V was pared by 1 base and J by 5 bases, with 17 bases between. The CDR3 coding sequence is TGCGCCAGCAGCTTGTTTCCGGTCTCCGGGGGAGATACGCAGTATTTT. This gives the protein CASSLFPVSGGDTQYF. The whole variable domain, remainder taken from reference TRBV5-1 and TRBJ2-3, is KAGVTQTPRYLIKTRGQQVTLSCSPISGHRSVSWYQQTPGQGLQFLFEYFSETQRNKGNFPGRFSGRQFSNSRSEMNVSTLELGDSALYLCASSLFPVSGGDTQYFGPGTRLTVL.

This clonotype appeared many times. The rearrangement links TRBV20-1 to TRBJ2-1; D possibly corresponds to TRBD1 (5 bases). CDR1 and CDR2 (germline): DFQATT, SNEGSKA (reference sequence). Trimming pared 3 bases from V and 0 bases from J, leaving 9 bases between. The CDR3 consists of 14 residues. Written as DNA, the CDR3 is TGCAGTGCTAGTACTGACAGCTCCTACAATGAGCAGTTCTTC. Amino acid sequence: CSASTDSSYNEQFF.

This clonotype has ten or more counts. The CDR3 sequence: CSAEVSGMGVSTDTQYF. CDR3 nucleotides: TGCAGTGCTGAGGTCTCGGGGATGGGGGTTAGCACAGATACGCAGTATTTT. The rearrangement uses TRBV20-1 and TRBJ2-3; D possibly uses TRBD1 or TRBD2 (5 bases each). V was pared by 5 bases and J by 0 bases, with 21 bases between. Germline CDR1 DFQATT, CDR2 SNEGSKA (reference sequence). The length of the CDR3 is 17 residues.

V usage is TRBV20-1 and J usage is TRBJ2-5; 7 bases fit TRBD1. Germline CDR1 is DFQATT and CDR2 is SNEGSKA (reference sequence). This CDR3 contains 13 residues. V gave up 5 bases and J gave up 4 bases; unmatched junction bases: 7. CDR3 bases: TGCAGTGCTGGGGGACAGTACGGAGAGACCCAGTACTTC. Residues: CSAGGQYGETQYF.

Ten or more counts support this clonotype. The J gene is TRBJ1-5, the V gene TRBV7-8; D gene unclear. Germline V gives CDR1 SGHVS, CDR2 FQNEAQ. V lost 7 bases, J lost 11 bases, and 18 bases lay in between. This CDR3 spans 13 amino acids. The CDR3 spells CASTPTEGRAQHF. CDR3 sequence (DNA): TGTGCCAGCACCCCCACCGAAGGTCGAGCCCAGCATTTT.

This clonotype appeared many times. The rearrangement joins TRBV4-1 to TRBJ2-1; D might be TRBD1 or TRBD2, each matching 5 bases. The CDR3 consists of 16 residues. Deletions cut 5 bases from V and 2 bases from J, with 16 bases between. The germline V gene has CDR1 MGHRA and CDR2 YSYEKL. CDR3: CASSSLRDVAYNEQFF. CDR3 coding DNA: TGCGCCAGCAGCTCCCTGAGGGACGTAGCCTACAATGAGCAGTTCTTC.

The rearrangement uses TRBV2 and TRBJ2-3; D is undetermined. This CDR3 contains 12 residues. Per germline, CDR1 SNHLY and CDR2 FYNNEI. Between the trimmed V and J ends, which lost 7 bases and 6 bases, there was a span of 11 bases. The CDR3 sequence: CASTLGLDTQYF. The CDR3 nucleotides read TGTGCCAGCACTCTGGGTCTGGATACGCAGTATTTT.

Points on this clonotype: Just one base apart from a much larger clone, this may be a read error. The chain is built from TRBV5-1 and TRBJ2-2; D is perhaps TRBD1 (6 bases). Germline CDR1 is SGHRS and CDR2 is YFSETQ. This CDR3 contains 15 residues. The CDR3 nucleotides are TGCGCCAGCACCCGGACAGCGGTGAACACCGGGGAGCTGTCTTTT. It translates to CASTRTAVNTGELSF.

This clonotype was recorded at least ten times. The V call is TRBV20-1, the J call TRBJ2-1, with 8 bases aligning to TRBD2. The CDR3 covers 16 residues. Looked up from germline, CDR1 is DFQATT and CDR2 is SNEGSKA (reference sequence). With 6 bases clipped from V and 10 bases from J, the junction kept 20 bases outside the gene matches. Written as DNA, the CDR3 is TGCAGTGCATGGCCCGGATTGGGGAAGCGGGAGATGGAGCAGTTCTTC. Residues: CSAWPGLGKREMEQFF.

This clonotype occurred many times. The chain uses TRBV5-1 and TRBJ2-2, with D possibly matching TRBD2 (6 bases). Per the germline V gene, CDR1 is SGHRS and CDR2 is YFSETQ. This CDR3 spans 16 amino acids. V dropped 3 bases and J dropped 0 bases, with 12 bases sitting between them. CDR3 coding DNA: TGCGCCAGCAGCTCGTCCGGGGGAGCGAACACCGGGGAGCTGTTTTTT. This translates into CASSSSGGANTGELFF.

This clonotype has ten or more counts. This chain joins TRBV12-3 or TRBV12-4 and TRBJ2-3, with D maybe TRBD1 (6 bases). This CDR3 region has 15 residues. With 6 bases removed from V and 3 bases from J, the gap between germline ends came to 16 bases. The CDR3: CASSGTEGVTDTQYF. In DNA form, the CDR3 reads TGTGCCAGCAGCGGAACCGAGGGGGTAACAGATACGCAGTATTTT.

V gene TRBV7-2 combines with J gene TRBJ2-1; a weak D match, TRBD1 (6 bases). Germline CDR1 is SGHTA and CDR2 is FQGNSA. The CDR3 covers 15 residues. Trimming cost V 1 base and J 6 bases, with 13 bases left between them. CDR3 coding DNA: TGTGCCAGCAGCTTAGGGGGACATCGATTCAATGAGCAGTTCTTC. Protein: CASSLGGHRFNEQFF.

This clonotype has a count of ten or more. The rearrangement uses TRBV5-1 and TRBJ2-7; 7 nucleotides match TRBD1. The CDR3 sequence is 14 residues long. Germline CDR1 is SGHRS and CDR2 is YFSETQ. V trimming: 3 bases; J trimming: 6 bases; junction bases outside the gene matches: 9. This chain's CDR3 is CASSSDRVRGEQYF. CDR3 coding DNA: TGCGCCAGCAGCTCAGACAGGGTTCGTGGCGAGCAGTACTTC.

This clonotype appeared many times. The J gene is TRBJ2-2, the V gene TRBV7-7; 11 positions agree with TRBD2. Germline V lookup: CDR1 SSHAT, CDR2 FNYEAQ (reference sequence). Trimming took 4 bases from V and 4 from J; bases not matched to a gene: 8. The CDR3 runs to 17 residues. CDR3 residues: CASSSEEGLAVTGELFF. The CDR3 coding sequence is TGTGCCAGCAGCTCAGAAGAGGGACTAGCGGTCACCGGGGAGCTGTTTTTT.

This clonotype was recorded at least ten times. V and J are TRBV29-1 and TRBJ2-5, with D possibly being TRBD2 (6 bases). Germline-derived CDR1 and CDR2 are SQVTM and ANQGSEA. V gave up 7 bases and J gave up 7 bases, with 16 bases separating them. The CDR3 is made up of 12 amino acids. The CDR3 spells CSAVGLFRTQYF. The CDR3 nucleotides are TGCAGCGCCGTGGGACTGTTTCGGACCCAGTACTTC.

This clonotype came up many times. The chain joins TRBV6-5 to TRBJ2-3; possibly TRBD1 or TRBD2 for D (5 bases each). Trimming removed 4 bases from V and 5 bases from J, with 16 bases in between. The germline V gene encodes CDR1 MNHEY and CDR2 SVGAGI. CDR3 length: 15 amino acids. The CDR3 sequence: CASSSPKGSGDTQYF. CDR3 sequence (DNA): TGTGCCAGCAGTTCCCCGAAGGGGAGTGGAGATACGCAGTATTTT.

The rearrangement joins TRBV6-1 to TRBJ2-3; TRBD2 matches 8 bases. This CDR3 is 16 amino acids long. Per the germline V gene, CDR1 is MNHNS and CDR2 is SASEGT. J was trimmed by 5 bases and V by 8 bases; bases with no gene match: 15. The CDR3 reads CASGRPAGVSRDTQYF. The CDR3 nucleotides read TGTGCCAGCGGCCGGCCAGCGGGAGTAAGTCGAGATACGCAGTATTTT.

This clonotype has at least ten counts. The V gene is TRBV28, the J gene TRBJ2-5; D gene uncertain. The CDR3 spans 12 residues. Per the germline V gene, CDR1 is MDHEN and CDR2 is SYDVKM. The germline V and J ends were trimmed by 7 bases and 5 bases, with 11 bases remaining between them. The CDR3 is CASKPGRETQYF. The DNA for the CDR3 is TGTGCCAGCAAGCCAGGCCGGGAGACCCAGTACTTC.

This clonotype was seen many times. The chain couples TRBV5-1 to TRBJ1-1; maybe TRBD1 (6 bases). Looked up from germline, CDR1 is SGHRS and CDR2 is YFSETQ. CDR3 length equals 13 residues. With 7 bases removed from V and 1 base from J, the gap between germline ends came to 11 bases. Here the CDR3 reads CASGWTENTEAFF. The CDR3 DNA follows: TGCGCCAGCGGCTGGACAGAGAACACTGAAGCTTTCTTT.

This chain links TRBV7-9 with TRBJ2-3, with 7 bases identical to TRBD2. The length of the CDR3 is 17 residues. Germline loops: CDR1 SEHNR, CDR2 FQNEAQ (reference sequence). Trimming removed 1 base from V and 6 bases from J; junction bases left unmatched: 13. This CDR3 is CASSLDIWERLADTQYF. The CDR3 bases are TGTGCCAGCAGCTTAGACATATGGGAGCGACTAGCTGATACGCAGTATTTT. Together with reference TRBV7-9 and TRBJ2-3, the CDR3 gives the full variable domain: DTGVSQNPRHKITKRGQNVTFRCDPISEHNRLYWYRQTLGQGPEFLTYFQNEAQLEKSRLLSDRFSAERPKGSFSTLEIQRTEQGDSAMYLCASSLDIWERLADTQYFGPGTRLTVL.

Notes on this clonotype: Since a much larger clone is just one base distant, this may be a read error. This chain connects TRBV9 to TRBJ2-3, with D perhaps matching TRBD1 (6 bases). V was clipped by 3 bases and J by 0 bases, with 8 bases between them. CDR1 is SGDLS and CDR2 is YYNGEE in the germline V gene. There are 14 residues in the CDR3. CDR3 bases: TGTGCCAGCAGCGGGACAGCTAGCACAGATACGCAGTATTTT. It is translated as CASSGTASTDTQYF.

This clonotype was detected many times. The genes are TRBV5-6 and TRBJ1-1; the match to TRBD1 covers 7 bases. Germline V gene sequence: CDR1 SGHDT, CDR2 YYEEEE. V was pared by 4 bases and J by 2 bases, with 8 bases of the junction left unmatched. The length of the CDR3 is 15 residues. The CDR3 reads CASSEIGGFNTEAFF. DNA of the CDR3: TGTGCCAGCAGCGAGATAGGGGGCTTTAACACTGAAGCTTTCTTT.

The chain joins TRBV10-1 to TRBJ2-2, with 12 nucleotides matching TRBD2. Germline loops: CDR1 WNHNN, CDR2 SYGVQD (reference sequence). With V trimmed by 4 bases and J by 6 bases, 3 bases remained unmatched. CDR3 size: 15 residues. The CDR3 DNA follows: TGCGCCAGCAGTGTGCTAGCGGGAGGGGCCGGGGAGCTGTTTTTT. Translating it yields CASSVLAGGAGELFF.

This clonotype was counted ten times or more. The chain uses TRBV5-1 and TRBJ2-2; 12 nucleotides align to TRBD2. The germline V gene has CDR1 SGHRS and CDR2 YFSETQ. Trimming cost V 4 bases and J 6 bases; bases outside gene matches: 4. This CDR3 has 15 amino acids. The CDR3 DNA reads TGCGCCAGCAGCCCGACTAGCGGGAGTGCCGGGGAGCTGTTTTTT. This codes for CASSPTSGSAGELFF.

At least ten counts were recorded for this clonotype. This rearrangement joins TRBV6-5 to TRBJ1-3; possibly TRBD1 for D (6 bases). Germline V gene data show CDR1 as MNHEY and CDR2 as SVGAGI. Trimming removed 2 bases from V and 1 base from J, with 12 bases in between. The CDR3 is 16 residues long. CDR3 nucleotides: TGTGCCAGCAGTTACGGGGGCTGGGGTTCTGGAAACACCATATATTTT. It codes for CASSYGGWGSGNTIYF.

This clonotype showed up many times. The chain employs TRBV29-1 and TRBJ2-1; D is uncertain. CDR1 and CDR2 (germline): SQVTM, ANQGSEA. V was shortened by 8 bases and J by 2 bases, with 13 bases between the two germline ends. The CDR3 loop spans 13 amino acids. The DNA of the CDR3 is TGCAGCATATCTTTGGGGACCTACAATGAGCAGTTCTTC. Residues: CSISLGTYNEQFF.

This chain uses TRBV18 with TRBJ2-1; D not resolved. With 0 bases removed from V and 4 bases from J, the gap between germline ends came to 13 bases. Germline assignment: CDR1 KGHSH and CDR2 LQKENI. The CDR3 spans 16 residues. The CDR3 loop reads CASSPPKALLYNEQFF. CDR3 sequence (DNA): TGTGCCAGCTCACCACCGAAAGCGCTCCTATACAATGAGCAGTTCTTC.

This clonotype was counted only a few times. The rearrangement joins TRBV12-3 or TRBV12-4 to TRBJ1-5, with 9 positions matching TRBD1. This CDR3 has 14 amino acids. J gave up 6 bases and V 6 bases, and 6 bases lay outside the gene matches. The DNA for the CDR3 is TGTGCCAGCAGGGCCGGGACAGGGATTCAGCCCCAGCATTTT. Its protein is CASRAGTGIQPQHF.